This T cell receptor beta chain was identified during a study of shared clonotypes between healthy human individuals. About the study: The study used three CD4 naive, three CD4 memory, two CD8 naive and one CD8 memory plate per donor.

Clones were sequenced by immunoSEQ multiplex PCR, and TCRdb holds only the in-frame ones, with some missing. Counted here are roughly 650,000 clones, around 97% occurring once; the ten biggest clones make up roughly 0.055%. V lost 1 base and J lost 2, with 14 bases in between. There are 15 residues in the CDR3. CDR1 is GTSNPN and CDR2 is SVGIG in the germline V gene (reference sequence). Healthy HIV-negative adults with no recent acute infections or vaccinations were recruited as donors. This TCR was recovered from a woman younger than 45 in good health. The chain has TRBV30 and TRBJ1-2, with D tentatively TRBD1 (6 bases). Sequenced: naive CD4+ T cells sorted from blood. The subset denotes: CD45RA+ positively selected. The CDR3: CAWSAYTGTNYGYTF. DNA for the CDR3: TGTGCCTGGAGTGCGTACACAGGGACGAACTATGGCTACACCTTC.